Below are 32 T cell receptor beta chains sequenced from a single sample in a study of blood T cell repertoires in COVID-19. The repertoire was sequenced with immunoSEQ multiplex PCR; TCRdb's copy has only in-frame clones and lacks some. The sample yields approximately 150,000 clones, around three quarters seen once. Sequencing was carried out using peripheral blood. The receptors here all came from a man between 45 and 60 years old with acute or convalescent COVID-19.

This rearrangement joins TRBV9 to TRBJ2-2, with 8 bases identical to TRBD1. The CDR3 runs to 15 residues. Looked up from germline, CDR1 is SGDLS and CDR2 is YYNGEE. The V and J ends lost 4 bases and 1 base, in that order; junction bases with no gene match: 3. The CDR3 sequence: CASSKDRVNTGELFF. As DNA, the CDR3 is TGTGCCAGCAGCAAGGACAGGGTGAACACCGGGGAGCTGTTTTTT.

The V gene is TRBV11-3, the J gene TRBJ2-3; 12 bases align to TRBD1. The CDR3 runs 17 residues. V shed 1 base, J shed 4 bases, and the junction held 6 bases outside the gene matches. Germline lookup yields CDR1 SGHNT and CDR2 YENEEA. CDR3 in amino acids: CASSLGGQGANADTQYF. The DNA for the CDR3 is TGTGCCAGCAGCTTAGGGGGACAGGGGGCGAACGCAGATACGCAGTATTTT. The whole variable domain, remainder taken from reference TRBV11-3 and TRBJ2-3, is EAGVVQSPRYKIIEKKQPVAFWCNPISGHNTLYWYLQNLGQGPELLIRYENEEAVDDSQLPKDRFSAERLKGVDSTLKIQPAELGDSAVYLCASSLGGQGANADTQYFGPGTRLTVL.

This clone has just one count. The CDR3 DNA sequence: TGTGCCAGCAGACCCCCTTTTCAGGGGGCCGGGGGCTACACCTTC. This encodes CASRPPFQGAGGYTF. The gene calls are TRBV11-2 and TRBJ1-2; 8 nucleotides line up with TRBD1. The CDR3 covers 15 residues. V lost 6 bases and J lost 8; bases outside the gene matches: 14. Germline assignment: CDR1 SGHAT and CDR2 FQNNGV.

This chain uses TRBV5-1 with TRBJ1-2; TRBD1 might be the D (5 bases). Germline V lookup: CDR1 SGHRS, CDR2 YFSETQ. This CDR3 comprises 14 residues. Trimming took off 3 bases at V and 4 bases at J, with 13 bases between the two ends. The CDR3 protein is CASSSYSGGYGYTF. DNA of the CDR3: TGCGCCAGCAGCTCATACTCCGGGGGCTATGGCTACACCTTC.

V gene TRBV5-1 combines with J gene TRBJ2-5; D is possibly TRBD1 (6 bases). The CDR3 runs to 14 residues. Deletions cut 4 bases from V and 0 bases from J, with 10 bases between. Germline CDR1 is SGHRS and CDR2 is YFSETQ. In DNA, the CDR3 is TGCGCCAGCAGCCACGACAGGTACCAAGAGACCCAGTACTTC. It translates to CASSHDRYQETQYF.

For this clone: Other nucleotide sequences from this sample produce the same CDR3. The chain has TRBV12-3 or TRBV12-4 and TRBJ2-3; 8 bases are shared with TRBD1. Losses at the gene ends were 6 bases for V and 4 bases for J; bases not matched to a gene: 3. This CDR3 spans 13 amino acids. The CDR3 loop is CASSQTGADTQYF. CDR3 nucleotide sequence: TGTGCCAGCAGCCAGACAGGGGCAGATACGCAGTATTTT.

The CDR3 nucleotides are TGTGCCAGCAGCTTTGGACTAGCGGGGGCGGGTGAGCAGTTCTTC. It encodes CASSFGLAGAGEQFF. This chain joins TRBV7-2 and TRBJ2-1, with 13 bases lining up with TRBD2. Germline-derived CDR1 and CDR2 are SGHTA and FQGNSA. J lost 9 bases, V lost 3 bases, and 5 bases had no gene match. CDR3 length: 15 residues.

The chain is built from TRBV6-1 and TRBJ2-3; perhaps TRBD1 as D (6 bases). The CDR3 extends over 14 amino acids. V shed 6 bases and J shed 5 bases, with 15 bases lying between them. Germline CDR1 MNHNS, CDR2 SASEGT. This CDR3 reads CASRRGGERDTQYF. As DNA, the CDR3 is TGTGCCAGCAGAAGAGGGGGAGAAAGAGATACGCAGTATTTT.

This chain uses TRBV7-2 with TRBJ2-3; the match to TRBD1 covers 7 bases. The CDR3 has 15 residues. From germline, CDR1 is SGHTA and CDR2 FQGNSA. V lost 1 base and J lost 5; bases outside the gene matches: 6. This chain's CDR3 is CASSLEGAWIDTQYF. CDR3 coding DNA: TGTGCCAGCAGCTTAGAGGGGGCTTGGATAGATACGCAGTATTTT.

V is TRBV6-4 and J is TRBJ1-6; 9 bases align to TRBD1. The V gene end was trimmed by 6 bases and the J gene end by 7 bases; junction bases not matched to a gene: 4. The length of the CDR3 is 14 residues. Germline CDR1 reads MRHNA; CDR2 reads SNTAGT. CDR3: CASRDTGGNSPLHF. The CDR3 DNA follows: TGTGCCAGCAGGGACACAGGGGGCAATTCACCCCTCCACTTT.

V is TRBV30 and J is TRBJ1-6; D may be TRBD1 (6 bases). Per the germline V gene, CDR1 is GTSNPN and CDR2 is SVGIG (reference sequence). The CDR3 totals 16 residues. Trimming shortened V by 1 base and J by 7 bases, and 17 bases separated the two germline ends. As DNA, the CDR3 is TGTGCCTGGAGTGAAAGGGGGAGAAATTTAAATTCACCCCTCCACTTT. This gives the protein CAWSERGRNLNSPLHF.

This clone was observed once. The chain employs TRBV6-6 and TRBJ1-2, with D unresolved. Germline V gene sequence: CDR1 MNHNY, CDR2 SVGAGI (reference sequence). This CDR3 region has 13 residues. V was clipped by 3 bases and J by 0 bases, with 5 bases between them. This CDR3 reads CASSYGANYGYTF. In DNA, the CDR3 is TGTGCCAGCAGTTATGGAGCTAACTATGGCTACACCTTC.

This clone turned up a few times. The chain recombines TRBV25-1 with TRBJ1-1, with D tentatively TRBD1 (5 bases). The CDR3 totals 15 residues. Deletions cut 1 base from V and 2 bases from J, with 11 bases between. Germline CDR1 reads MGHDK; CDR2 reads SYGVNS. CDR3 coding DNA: TGTGCCAGCAGTGAATGGGGGACTATTAACACTGAAGCTTTCTTT. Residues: CASSEWGTINTEAFF.

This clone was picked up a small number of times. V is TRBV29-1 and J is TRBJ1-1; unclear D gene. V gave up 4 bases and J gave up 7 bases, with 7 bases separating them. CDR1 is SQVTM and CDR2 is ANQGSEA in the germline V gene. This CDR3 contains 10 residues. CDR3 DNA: TGCAGCGTTGCGCGAGGTGAAGCTTTCTTT. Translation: CSVARGEAFF.

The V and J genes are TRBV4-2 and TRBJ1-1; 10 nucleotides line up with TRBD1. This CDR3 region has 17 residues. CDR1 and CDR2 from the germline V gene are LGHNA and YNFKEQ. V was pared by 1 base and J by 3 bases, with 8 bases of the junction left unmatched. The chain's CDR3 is CASSQVGGTGDHTEAFF. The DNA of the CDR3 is TGTGCCAGCAGCCAAGTGGGGGGGACAGGGGATCACACTGAAGCTTTCTTT.

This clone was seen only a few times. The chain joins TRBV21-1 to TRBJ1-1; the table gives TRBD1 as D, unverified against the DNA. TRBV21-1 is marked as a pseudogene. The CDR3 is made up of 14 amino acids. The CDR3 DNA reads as TGTGCCAGCAGCAAATTACAGGGGAACACTGAAGCTTTCTTT. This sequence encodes CASSKLQGNTEAFF.

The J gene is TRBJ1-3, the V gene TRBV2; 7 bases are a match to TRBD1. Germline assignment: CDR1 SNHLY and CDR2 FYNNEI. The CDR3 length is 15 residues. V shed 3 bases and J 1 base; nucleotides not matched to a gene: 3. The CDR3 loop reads CASSESTGSGNTIYF. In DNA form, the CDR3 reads TGTGCCAGCAGTGAGTCGACAGGGTCTGGAAACACCATATATTTT. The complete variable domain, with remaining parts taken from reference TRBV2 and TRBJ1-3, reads EPEVTQTPSHQVTQMGQEVILRCVPISNHLYFYWYRQILGQKVEFLVSFYNNEISEKSEIFDDQFSVERPDGSNFTLKIRSTKLEDSAMYFCASSESTGSGNTIYFGEGSWLTVV.

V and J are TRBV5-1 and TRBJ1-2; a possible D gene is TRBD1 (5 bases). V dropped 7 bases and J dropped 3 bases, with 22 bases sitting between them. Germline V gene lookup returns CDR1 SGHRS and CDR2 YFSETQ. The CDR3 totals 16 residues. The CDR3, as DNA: TGCGCCAGCCGACTCTTGGTGGGGCCCAATGACTATGGCTACACCTTC. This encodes CASRLLVGPNDYGYTF.

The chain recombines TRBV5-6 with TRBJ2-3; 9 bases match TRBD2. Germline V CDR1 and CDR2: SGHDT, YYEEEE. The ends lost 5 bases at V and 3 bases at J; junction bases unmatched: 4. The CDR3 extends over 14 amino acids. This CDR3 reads CASRGSGGTDTQYF. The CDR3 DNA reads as TGTGCCAGCAGGGGGAGCGGGGGGACAGATACGCAGTATTTT.

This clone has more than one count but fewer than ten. In nucleotides, the CDR3 is TGTGCCAGCAGTCGGGGTTGGGACAGGGGGCGAAGAGGGGGTGATCAGCCCCAGCATTTT. Protein sequence: CASSRGWDRGRRGGDQPQHF. This rearrangement joins TRBV28 to TRBJ1-5; 12 bases map to TRBD1. V shed 5 bases, J shed 5 bases, and the junction held 19 bases outside the gene matches. This CDR3 has 20 residues. Germline V CDR1 and CDR2: MDHEN, SYDVKM.

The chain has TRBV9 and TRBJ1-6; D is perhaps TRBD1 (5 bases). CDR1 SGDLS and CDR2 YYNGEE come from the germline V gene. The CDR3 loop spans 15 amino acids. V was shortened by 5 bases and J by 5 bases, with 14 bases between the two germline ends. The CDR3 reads CASRTGPSDNSPLHF. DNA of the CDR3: TGTGCCAGCAGAACAGGCCCCAGTGATAATTCACCCCTCCACTTT. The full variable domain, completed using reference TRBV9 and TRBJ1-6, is DSGVTQTPKHLITATGQRVTLRCSPRSGDLSVYWYQQSLDQGLQFLIQYYNGEERAKGNILERFSAQQFPDLHSELNLSSLELGDSALYFCASRTGPSDNSPLHFGNGTRLTVT.

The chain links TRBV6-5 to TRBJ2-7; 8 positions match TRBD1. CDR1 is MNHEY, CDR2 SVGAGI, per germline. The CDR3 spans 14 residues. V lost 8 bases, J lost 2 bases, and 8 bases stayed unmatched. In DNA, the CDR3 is TGTGCCAGCTGGGGACAGGCCCCTACCTACGAGCAGTACGTC. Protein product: CASWGQAPTYEQYV.

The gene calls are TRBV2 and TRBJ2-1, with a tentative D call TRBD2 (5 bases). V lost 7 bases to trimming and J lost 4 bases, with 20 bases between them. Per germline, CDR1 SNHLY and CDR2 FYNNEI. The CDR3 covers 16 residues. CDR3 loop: CASTPGVSAGYNEQFF. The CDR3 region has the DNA TGTGCCAGCACCCCCGGGGTGTCGGCAGGTTACAATGAGCAGTTCTTC. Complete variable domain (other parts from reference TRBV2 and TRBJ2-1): EPEVTQTPSHQVTQMGQEVILRCVPISNHLYFYWYRQILGQKVEFLVSFYNNEISEKSEIFDDQFSVERPDGSNFTLKIRSTKLEDSAMYFCASTPGVSAGYNEQFFGPGTRLTVL.

The CDR3 coding sequence is TGTGCCAGCAGCCCAAGCGGACAGGGGGCCTATGGCTACACCTTC. It specifies CASSPSGQGAYGYTF. The chain has TRBV11-2 and TRBJ1-2; TRBD1 agrees at 11 bases. The CDR3 is 15 residues long. V shed 5 bases and J 4 bases; nucleotides not matched to a gene: 6. Germline lookup yields CDR1 SGHAT and CDR2 FQNNGV.

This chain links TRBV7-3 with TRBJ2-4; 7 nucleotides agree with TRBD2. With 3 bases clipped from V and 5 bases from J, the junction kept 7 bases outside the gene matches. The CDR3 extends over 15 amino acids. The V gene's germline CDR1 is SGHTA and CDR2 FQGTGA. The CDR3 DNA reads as TGTGCCAGCAGCTTGGGACTAAGCGGGGAAAACATTCAGTACTTC. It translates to CASSLGLSGENIQYF.

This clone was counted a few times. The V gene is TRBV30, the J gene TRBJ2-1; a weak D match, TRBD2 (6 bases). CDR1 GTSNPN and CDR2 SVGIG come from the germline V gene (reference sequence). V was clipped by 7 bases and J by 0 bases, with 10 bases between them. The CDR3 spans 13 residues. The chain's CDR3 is CASRDFSYNEQFF. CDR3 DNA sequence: TGTGCCTCACGGGACTTCTCCTACAATGAGCAGTTCTTC.

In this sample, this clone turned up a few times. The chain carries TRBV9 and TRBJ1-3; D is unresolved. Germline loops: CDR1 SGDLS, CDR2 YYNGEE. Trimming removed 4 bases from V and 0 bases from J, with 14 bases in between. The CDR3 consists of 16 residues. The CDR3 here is CASSSRRRNSGNTIYF. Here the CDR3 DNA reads TGTGCCAGCAGCTCACGGAGACGGAACTCTGGAAACACCATATATTTT.

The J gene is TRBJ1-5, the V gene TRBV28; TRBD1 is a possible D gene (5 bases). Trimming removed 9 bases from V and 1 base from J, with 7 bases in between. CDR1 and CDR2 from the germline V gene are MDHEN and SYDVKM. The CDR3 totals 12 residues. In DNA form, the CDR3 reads TGTGCCAGTCAGGGAAGCAATCAGCCCCAGCATTTT. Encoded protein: CASQGSNQPQHF.

CDR3 amino acids: CTSLSFNYDPEAFF. CDR3 coding DNA: TGCACCAGCTTAAGCTTCAACTATGACCCTGAAGCTTTCTTT. The V call is TRBV1, the J call TRBJ1-1. TRBV1 constitutes a pseudogene. The CDR3 covers 14 residues.

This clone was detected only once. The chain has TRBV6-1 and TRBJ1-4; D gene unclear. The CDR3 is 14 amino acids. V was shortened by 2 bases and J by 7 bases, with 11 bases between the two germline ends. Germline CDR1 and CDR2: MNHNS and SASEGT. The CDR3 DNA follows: TGTGCCAGCAGTGAAAGGCAGGTTGGTGAAAAACTGTTTTTT. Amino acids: CASSERQVGEKLFF.

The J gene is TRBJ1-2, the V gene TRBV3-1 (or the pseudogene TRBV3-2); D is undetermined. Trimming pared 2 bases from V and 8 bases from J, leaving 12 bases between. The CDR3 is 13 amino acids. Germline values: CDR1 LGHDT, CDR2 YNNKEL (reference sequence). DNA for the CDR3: TGTGCCAGCAGCCAAAATTATGAGGGCGGCTACACCTTC. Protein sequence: CASSQNYEGGYTF.

The CDR3 nucleotides are TGTGCCTGGAGTGAGCTAGCGGGGACGAATGAGCAGTTCTTC. Translating it yields CAWSELAGTNEQFF. The rearrangement uses TRBV30 and TRBJ2-1, with 9 bases identical to TRBD2. With 1 base clipped from V and 7 bases from J, the junction kept 5 bases outside the gene matches. Germline-derived CDR1 and CDR2 are GTSNPN and SVGIG (reference sequence). This CDR3 comprises 14 residues.